The 22 T cell receptor beta chains below come from one sample, sequenced in a study of cytomegalovirus exposure and HLA in healthy donors. Profiled with immunoSEQ multiplex PCR; TCRdb holds only in-frame clones, not every one. Among a few hundred thousand clones listed, approximately 90% were seen once. Input material: PBMCs. The receptors were gathered from a woman aged 18-29 years in good health and CMV-seronegative.

The V call is TRBV10-3, the J call TRBJ1-2; 7 nucleotides line up with TRBD1. The CDR3 contains 12 residues. The trim removed 2 bases at V and 8 bases at J, leaving 2 bases unmatched. Germline-derived CDR1 and CDR2 are ENHRY and SYGVKD. The CDR3 nucleotides are TGTGCCATCAGTGAGACAGGGGACGGCTACACCTTC. This translates into CAISETGDGYTF.

The chain links TRBV29-1 to TRBJ2-1, with D perhaps matching TRBD1 (6 bases). CDR1 SQVTM and CDR2 ANQGSEA come from the germline V gene. V was clipped by 4 bases and J by 2 bases, with 12 bases between them. The CDR3 extends over 14 amino acids. The CDR3 bases are TGCAGCGTTGTGCTACAGGGAACCTACAATGAGCAGTTCTTC. This translates into CSVVLQGTYNEQFF.

Turning to this clone: Different DNA sequences within this sample yield the same CDR3. The chain joins TRBV27 to TRBJ1-1; D is unclear. The CDR3 is 12 residues long. Trimming removed 3 bases at V and 4 bases at J, with 6 bases between. CDR1 and CDR2 from the germline V gene are MNHEY and SMNVEV (reference sequence). The CDR3 loop reads CASSLTGTEAFF. The CDR3 DNA is TGTGCCAGCAGTTTGACGGGCACTGAAGCTTTCTTT.

V is TRBV18 and J is TRBJ2-7, with D uncertain. This CDR3 has 12 amino acids. Per germline, CDR1 KGHSH and CDR2 LQKENI. Trimming removed 6 bases from V and 1 base from J, with 7 bases in between. CDR3 region: CASSSLSYEQYF. CDR3 sequence (DNA): TGTGCCAGCTCCTCGCTATCCTACGAGCAGTACTTC.

The J gene is TRBJ2-1, the V gene TRBV5-1; D gene uncertain. V lost 4 bases to trimming and J lost 0 bases, with 14 bases between them. The CDR3 is made up of 16 amino acids. CDR1 and CDR2 (germline): SGHRS, YFSETQ. DNA of the CDR3: TGCGCCAGCAGCCCTAGAGGTGCAAGCTCCTACAATGAGCAGTTCTTC. Encoded protein: CASSPRGASSYNEQFF.

The rearrangement joins TRBV5-1 to TRBJ2-5, with D unresolved. This CDR3 is built from 14 residues. CDR1 and CDR2 (germline): SGHRS, YFSETQ. Trimming stripped 0 bases from V and 0 bases from J, with 6 bases between. CDR3 residues: CASSLDSYQETQYF. The DNA for the CDR3 is TGCGCCAGCAGCTTGGACAGCTACCAAGAGACCCAGTACTTC.

This clone came up a few times. The chain joins TRBV7-9 to TRBJ1-5; D gene unclear. The germline gives CDR1 SEHNR, CDR2 FQNEAQ (reference sequence). The V gene lost 5 bases and the J gene lost 3 bases, with 11 bases spanning the gap. The CDR3 length is 14 residues. CDR3 in DNA: TGTGCCAGCAGCCAAGGACTTCCCAATCAGCCCCAGCATTTT. Protein product: CASSQGLPNQPQHF.

This clone came up once. The chain joins TRBV5-6 to TRBJ2-1; 11 nucleotides match TRBD2. The J segment lost 4 bases and the V segment lost 3 bases, leaving 3 bases of the junction unmatched. Germline values: CDR1 SGHDT, CDR2 YYEEEE. This CDR3 region has 15 residues. CDR3 nucleotides: TGTGCCAGCAGCTCCGGGACTAGCGGTTACAATGAGCAGTTCTTC. This gives the protein CASSSGTSGYNEQFF.

The chain recombines TRBV19 with TRBJ2-2; 9 positions agree with TRBD2. Germline CDR1 is LNHDA and CDR2 is SQIVND (reference sequence). The CDR3 runs 17 residues. J gave up 4 bases and V 6 bases, and 12 bases lay outside the gene matches. The CDR3 sequence is CASRILAGRPGTGELFF. The CDR3 coding sequence is TGTGCCAGTAGGATACTAGCGGGCCGGCCGGGCACCGGGGAGCTGTTTTTT.

This clone was observed a single time. This sequence joins TRBV27 and TRBJ2-3; perhaps TRBD2 as D (7 bases). The CDR3 extends over 17 amino acids. V was shortened by 6 bases and J by 2 bases, with 21 bases between the two germline ends. Germline CDR1 and CDR2: MNHEY and SMNVEV (reference sequence). CDR3 region: CASRAYRGGGATDTQYF. The CDR3 DNA sequence: TGTGCCAGCAGAGCTTACCGGGGAGGGGGGGCCACAGATACGCAGTATTTT.

This clone was counted a single time. The chain carries TRBV28 and TRBJ2-1; a weak D match, TRBD1 (6 bases). CDR3 length: 15 residues. Germline V gene data show CDR1 as MDHEN and CDR2 as SYDVKM. The V and J ends lost 7 bases and 4 bases respectively, with 17 bases between them. CDR3 nucleotide sequence: TGTGCCAGCATCACTACCGGGACACCTTACAATGAGCAGTTCTTC. It codes for CASITTGTPYNEQFF.

The chain recombines TRBV25-1 with TRBJ1-2, with D possibly TRBD1 on 6 matching bases. CDR3 size: 15 residues. V lost 7 bases and J lost 3, with 18 bases in between. Germline-derived CDR1 and CDR2 are MGHDK and SYGVNS. The CDR3 DNA follows: TGTGCCAGCACCATATGGGGGGGGCTATACTATGGCTACACCTTC. Translated: CASTIWGGLYYGYTF.

The gene calls are TRBV5-1 and TRBJ2-1; maybe TRBD2 (7 bases). Germline V gene sequence: CDR1 SGHRS, CDR2 YFSETQ. V shed 2 bases and J shed 15 bases, with 27 bases lying between them. CDR3 length: 16 amino acids. The CDR3 DNA follows: TGCGCCAGCAGCTTTCGACTTGGCGGACAAAAGGGGGGGCCGTTCTTC. This sequence encodes CASSFRLGGQKGGPFF.

Note on this clone: A read error may account for a junction end that differs from germline. The chain uses TRBV7-3 and TRBJ1-1; the D is unclear. This CDR3 contains 13 residues. Germline V gene sequence: CDR1 SGHTA, CDR2 FQGTGA. The CDR3 loop is CASSVTQNTEAFF. The CDR3 region has the DNA TGTGCCAGCAGCGTAACTCAGAACACTGAAGCTTTCTTT.

J is TRBJ2-2 and V is TRBV19, with 7 nucleotides matching TRBD2. Germline V gene lookup returns CDR1 LNHDA and CDR2 SQIVND (reference sequence). Trimming removed 7 bases from V and 5 bases from J; junction bases left unmatched: 13. CDR3 length: 16 amino acids. The CDR3 region is CASNPLAWGGTGELFF. DNA for the CDR3: TGTGCCAGTAACCCACTAGCGTGGGGGGGGACCGGGGAGCTGTTTTTT.

This chain uses TRBV28 with TRBJ2-1; 9 nucleotides align to TRBD2. CDR1 is MDHEN and CDR2 is SYDVKM in the germline V gene. With V trimmed by 6 bases and J by 4 bases, 7 bases remained unmatched. The CDR3 is made up of 15 amino acids. CDR3 sequence reads: CASSPSSGAYNEQFF. DNA for the CDR3: TGTGCCAGCAGCCCCTCTAGCGGGGCTTACAATGAGCAGTTCTTC.

This chain joins TRBV9 and TRBJ2-2; no firm D call. CDR1 is SGDLS, CDR2 YYNGEE, per germline. V was trimmed by 0 bases and J by 5 bases, leaving 11 bases between them. CDR3 length equals 15 residues. CDR3 loop: CASSVESSLTGELFF. The CDR3 nucleotides read TGTGCCAGCAGCGTAGAGAGCTCACTAACCGGGGAGCTGTTTTTT.

The V and J genes are TRBV9 and TRBJ2-4, with 7 bases matching TRBD2. This CDR3 spans 15 amino acids. CDR1 is SGDLS, CDR2 YYNGEE, per germline. With 4 bases clipped from V and 9 bases from J, the junction kept 13 bases outside the gene matches. CDR3 bases: TGTGCCAGCAGCTCGGGGTCGGCGGGAGTCTTCATTCAGTACTTC. Translating gives CASSSGSAGVFIQYF. The variable domain in full, completed from reference TRBV9 and TRBJ2-4, reads DSGVTQTPKHLITATGQRVTLRCSPRSGDLSVYWYQQSLDQGLQFLIQYYNGEERAKGNILERFSAQQFPDLHSELNLSSLELGDSALYFCASSSGSAGVFIQYFGAGTRLSVL.

The gene calls are TRBV15 and TRBJ2-7; a possible D gene is TRBD2 (5 bases). CDR1 and CDR2 (germline): LNHNV, YYDKDF (reference sequence). The CDR3 is 16 residues long. Trimming left V 0 bases short and J 1 base short, with 13 bases between. The CDR3 DNA reads TGTGCCACCAGCAGAGAATTGGGCACGGGATCCTACGAGCAGTACTTC. This sequence encodes CATSRELGTGSYEQYF.

V is TRBV28 and J is TRBJ2-1; 14 bases agree with TRBD2. The germline V gene encodes CDR1 MDHEN and CDR2 SYDVKM. This CDR3 is 16 amino acids long. V dropped 4 bases and J dropped 4; count of bases not matched to a gene: 3. The CDR3 DNA is TGTGCCAGCAGTTCGGGACTAGCGGGAGTGTACAATGAGCAGTTCTTC. Protein sequence: CASSSGLAGVYNEQFF. Full variable domain (remainder filled in from reference TRBV28 and TRBJ2-1): DVKVTQSSRYLVKRTGEKVFLECVQDMDHENMFWYRQDPGLGLRLIYFSYDVKMKEKGDIPEGYSVSREKKERFSLILESASTNQTSMYLCASSSGLAGVYNEQFFGPGTRLTVL.

This chain connects TRBV2 to TRBJ2-1, with TRBD2 identical over 11 bases. Per germline, CDR1 SNHLY and CDR2 FYNNEI. The CDR3 loop spans 15 amino acids. With 5 bases clipped from V and 6 bases from J, the junction kept 6 bases outside the gene matches. This CDR3 reads CASSPLAGVPNEQFF. The CDR3 nucleotides are TGTGCCAGCAGTCCACTAGCGGGAGTCCCCAATGAGCAGTTCTTC.

The chain uses TRBV7-9 and TRBJ2-1, with 13 bases fitting TRBD2. The V gene's germline CDR1 is SEHNR and CDR2 FQNEAQ (reference sequence). CDR3 size: 16 residues. V lost 5 bases to trimming and J lost 8 bases; unmatched junction nucleotides: 9. The CDR3 sequence: CASSPKLAGGPHEQFF. The CDR3 DNA follows: TGTGCCAGCAGCCCGAAACTAGCGGGAGGGCCGCATGAGCAGTTCTTC.